This T cell receptor beta chain was sequenced in a study of identical twins. Via MiXCR, TCRdb re-called the 5' RACE reads, giving one row per CDR3 protein. The sample contains around 690,000 distinct CDR3 sequences, 21% of which appear only once. With respect to this clonotype: Because the CDR3's place on the DNA is in doubt, the DNA is left out and the CDR3 is given as listed by TCRdb.

Germline V gives CDR1 DFQATT, CDR2 SNEGSKA (reference sequence). Including both end residues, the CDR3 is 19 amino acids long. These data are also associated with another study on T cells expressing NK-cell markers. From that report: In more than 5 donors, dominant CD3+CD56+NKG2C+ clones formed 1.0-7.0% of CD8+ cells.

The receptor's source is a woman aged 18-29 years in good health. The sample was PBMCs. V and J are TRBV20-1 and TRBJ2-3; TRBD2, the D gene given by the table, was not confirmed from the DNA. The CDR3 sequence: CCAWGGLAGAQASTDTQYF.